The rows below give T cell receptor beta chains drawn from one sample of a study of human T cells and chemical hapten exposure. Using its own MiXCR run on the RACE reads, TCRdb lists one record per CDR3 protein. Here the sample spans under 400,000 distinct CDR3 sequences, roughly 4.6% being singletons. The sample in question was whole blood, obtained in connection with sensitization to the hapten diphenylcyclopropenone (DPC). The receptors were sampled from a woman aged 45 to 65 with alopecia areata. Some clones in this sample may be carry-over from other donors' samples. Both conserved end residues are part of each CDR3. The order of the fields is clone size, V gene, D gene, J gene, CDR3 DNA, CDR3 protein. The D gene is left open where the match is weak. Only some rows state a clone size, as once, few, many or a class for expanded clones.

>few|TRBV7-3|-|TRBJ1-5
TGTGCCAGCAGCCAATACAGATCCAATCAGCCCCAGCATTTT
CASSQYRSNQPQHF
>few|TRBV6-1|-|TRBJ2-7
TGTGCCAGCAGTGGTGCCGGGCTTAGCTCCTACGAGCAGTACTTC
CASSGAGLSSYEQYF
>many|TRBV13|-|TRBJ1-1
TGTGCCAGCAGCTTTTGGTCCTGGGGCTCGAACACTGAAGCTTTCTTT
CASSFWSWGSNTEAFF
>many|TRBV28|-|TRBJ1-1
TGTGCCAGCAGTTTATACAAGATAAACACTGAAGCTTTCTTT
CASSLYKINTEAFF
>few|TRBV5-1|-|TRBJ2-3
TGCGCCAGCAGCACTTACGTAGACGGCACAGATACGCAGTATTTT
CASSTYVDGTDTQYF
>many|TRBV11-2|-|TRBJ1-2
TGTGCCAGCAGCCCTATCACGGGGAACGGTGGCTATGGCTACACCTTC
CASSPITGNGGYGYTF
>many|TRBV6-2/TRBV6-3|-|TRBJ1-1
TGTGCCAGCAGTCCGGGACGGTACACTGAAGCTTTCTTT
CASSPGRYTEAFF
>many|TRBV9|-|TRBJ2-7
TGTGCCAGCAGCGCAATAGGGAGTTACGAGCAGTACTTC
CASSAIGSYEQYF
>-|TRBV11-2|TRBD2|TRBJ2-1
TGTGCCAGCAGCTTCGGGGGGGCCGCAAATGAGCAGTTCTTC
CASSFGGAANEQFF
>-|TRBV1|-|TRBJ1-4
TGCACCAGCAGCCCAATCGGGACAGAGGATGAAAAACTGTTTTTT
CTSSPIGTEDEKLFF
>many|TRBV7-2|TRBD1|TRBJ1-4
TGTGCCAGCAGCGCTCGTCCCGGGACAGGGACTGCTAATGAAAAACTGTTTTTT
CASSARPGTGTANEKLFF
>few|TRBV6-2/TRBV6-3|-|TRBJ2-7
TGTGCCAGCGGCCGTTACGAGCAGTACTTC
CASGRYEQYF
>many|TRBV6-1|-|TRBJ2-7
TGTGCCAGCAGTGAACTGCCAGGCGTCTACGAGCAGTACTTC
CASSELPGVYEQYF
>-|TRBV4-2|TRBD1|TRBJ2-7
TGTGCCAGCAGCCGAGGACGGGACAGGCCCTCCTACGAGCAGTACTTC
CASSRGRDRPSYEQYF
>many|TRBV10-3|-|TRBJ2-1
TGTGCCATCAGTGAGTCGATTCTCGATGAGCAGTTCTTC
CAISESILDEQFF
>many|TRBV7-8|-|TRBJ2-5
TGTGCCAGCAGCCCATGGCCTACCTGGGGTCAAGAGACCCAGTACTTC
CASSPWPTWGQETQYF
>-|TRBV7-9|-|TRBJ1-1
TGTGCCAGCAGCCCTACGGCGGGGGGCGCGGACACTGAAGCTTTCTTT
CASSPTAGGADTEAFF
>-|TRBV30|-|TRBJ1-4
TGTGCCTGGAGTGTACGGGCAGGGGCAACTAATGAAAAACTGTTTTTT
CAWSVRAGATNEKLFF
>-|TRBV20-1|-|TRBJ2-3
TGCAGTGCTAGCCCAGCGCCCGGCACAGATACGCAGTATTTT
CSASPAPGTDTQYF
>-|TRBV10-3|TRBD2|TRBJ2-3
TGTGCCATCAGGCACTCGGGACTAGAGGATACGCAGTATTTT
CAIRHSGLEDTQYF
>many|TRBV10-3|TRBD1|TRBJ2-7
TGTGCCATCAGTGAGTCGTGGCAGGGGGCAAGGTACGAGCAGTACTTC
CAISESWQGARYEQYF
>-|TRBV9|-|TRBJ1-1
TGTGCCAGCAGCGTTGGGGGGGCGAACACTGAAGCTTTCTTT
CASSVGGANTEAFF
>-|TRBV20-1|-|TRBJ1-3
TGCAGTGCTAGAGCCCGCCTGGCTCAGGGCCCTGGAAACACCATATATTTT
CSARARLAQGPGNTIYF